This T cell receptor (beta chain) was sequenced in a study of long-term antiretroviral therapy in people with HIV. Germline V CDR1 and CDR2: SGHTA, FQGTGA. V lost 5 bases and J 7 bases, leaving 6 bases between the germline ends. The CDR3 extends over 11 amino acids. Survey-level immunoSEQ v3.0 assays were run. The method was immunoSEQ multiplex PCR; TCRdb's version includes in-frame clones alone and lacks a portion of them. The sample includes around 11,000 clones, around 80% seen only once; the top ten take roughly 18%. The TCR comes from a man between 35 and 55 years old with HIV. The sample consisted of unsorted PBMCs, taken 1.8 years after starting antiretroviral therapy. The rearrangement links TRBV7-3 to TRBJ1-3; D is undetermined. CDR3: CASSTGNTIYF. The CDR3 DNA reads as TGTGCCAGCAGCACCGGCAACACCATATATTTT.